This T cell receptor (beta chain) comes out of a study of blood T cell repertoires in COVID-19. Looking at the study overall: Material from acute and convalescent COVID-19 was sourced from the United States, Italy and Spain. Sources were T cells, B-cell-depleted T cells, or PBMCs; the material itself was cDNA or gDNA.

Assay used: immunoSEQ multiplex PCR; TCRdb lists only in-frame clones, some missing. Among approximately 250,000 clones listed, around 90% were seen once. Across 24 US areas, participants ranged in age from roughly 18 to 95 years. Cohorts were based on clinical histories the participants reported. Trimming removed 0 bases at V and 4 bases at J, with 15 bases between. Per germline, CDR1 LGHNA and CDR2 YNFKEQ. The CDR3 totals 16 residues. The sequencing sample was made of PBMCs or T cells enriched from blood (not recorded which). The receptor was isolated from a woman aged 55-69 years in a cohort exposed to, infected with or recovered from COVID-19 (not recorded which). This rearrangement joins TRBV4-2 to TRBJ1-1; D unclear. CDR3 sequence reads: CASSQEAYGVGTEAFF. In DNA, the CDR3 is TGTGCCAGCAGCCAAGAGGCTTACGGGGTGGGCACTGAAGCTTTCTTT.